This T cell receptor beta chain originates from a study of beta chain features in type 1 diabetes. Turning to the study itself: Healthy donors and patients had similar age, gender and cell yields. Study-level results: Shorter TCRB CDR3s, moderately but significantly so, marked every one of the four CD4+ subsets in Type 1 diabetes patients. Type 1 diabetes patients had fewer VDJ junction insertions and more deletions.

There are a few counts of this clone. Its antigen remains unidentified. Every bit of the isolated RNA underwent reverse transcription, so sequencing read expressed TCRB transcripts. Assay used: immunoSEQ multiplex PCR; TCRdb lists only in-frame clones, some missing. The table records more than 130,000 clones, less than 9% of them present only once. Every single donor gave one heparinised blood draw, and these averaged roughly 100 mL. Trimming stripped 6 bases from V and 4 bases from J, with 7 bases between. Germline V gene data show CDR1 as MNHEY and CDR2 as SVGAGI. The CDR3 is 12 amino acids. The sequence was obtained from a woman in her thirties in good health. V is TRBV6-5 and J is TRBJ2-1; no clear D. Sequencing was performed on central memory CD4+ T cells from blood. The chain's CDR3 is CASSEVYNEQFF. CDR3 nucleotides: TGTGCCAGCAGCGAGGTTTACAATGAGCAGTTCTTC.